This record concerns one T cell receptor beta chain sequence. As yet, its antigen is unknown. Researchers took RNA transcripts and amplified the TCR beta CDR3 regions from them. The primer set for the first-round RT-PCR of the TCR CDR3 was HTBI. TCRdb processed the multiplex PCR reads anew with MiXCR; each CDR3 protein has one entry. Here the sample spans 600,000 to 900,000 distinct CDR3 sequences, about 17% being singletons. These data originate in a study of T cells in Graves' hyperthyroidism and ophthalmopathy. Study results and limitations: The model foresaw ophthalmopathy a median roughly 6 months prior to onset. In the blood, most expanded thyroid clonotypes above 0.001 appeared as well.

Newly diagnosed patients aged 18 to 65 had hyperthyroidism of under 2 months' duration. The receptor comes from a young man with Graves' hyperthyroidism. Source material: blood.

In DNA form, the CDR3 reads TGCGCCAGCAGCCTGACTAGCGGGAGTTTGACCACCGGGGAGCTGTTTTTT. This codes for CASSLTSGSLTTGELFF. The rearrangement uses TRBV5-1 and TRBJ2-2; 12 nucleotides line up with TRBD2. V lost 4 bases to trimming and J lost 4 bases; unmatched junction nucleotides: 8. This CDR3 has 17 residues. CDR1 is SGHRS, CDR2 YFSETQ, per germline.